One and the same sample provided the 21 T cell receptor beta chains below, sequenced in a study of OX40 agonist ivuxolimab in advanced cancers. Profiled with immunoSEQ multiplex PCR; TCRdb holds only in-frame clones, not every one. The sample has 60,000 or so clones; about 89% are singletons. The sequences come from CD4+ or CD8+ T cells sorted from blood, collected in a trial of the OX40 agonist ivuxolimab. These receptors all come from an adult with an advanced solid tumor such as melanoma, head and neck, liver or kidney cancer.

The J gene is TRBJ1-4, the V gene TRBV5-1; 7 positions agree with TRBD1. J gave up 4 bases and V 4 bases, and 7 bases lay outside the gene matches. The CDR3 length is 15 residues. From germline, CDR1 is SGHRS and CDR2 YFSETQ. CDR3 sequence (DNA): TGCGCCAGCAGCAGGACGGGGACAGATAATGAAAAACTGTTTTTT. Protein sequence: CASSRTGTDNEKLFF.

The table lists this clone with a count of one. V usage is TRBV7-2 and J usage is TRBJ2-1; D may be TRBD1 (5 bases). The ends were cut back, 2 bases at V and 6 bases at J, with 8 bases in the middle. Germline-derived CDR1 and CDR2 are SGHTA and FQGNSA. The CDR3 consists of 13 residues. The CDR3 region has the DNA TGTGCCAGCAGCTTACTAACAGGCAATGAGCAGTTCTTC. Amino acids: CASSLLTGNEQFF.

This rearrangement joins TRBV7-2 to TRBJ1-6; maybe TRBD1 (5 bases). This CDR3 is 16 amino acids long. Trimming pared 0 bases from V and 11 bases from J, leaving 17 bases between. The germline gives CDR1 SGHTA, CDR2 FQGNSA. This CDR3 is CASSLAQGALGAPLHF. CDR3 bases: TGTGCCAGCAGCTTAGCCCAGGGCGCCCTGGGGGCACCCCTCCACTTT. The whole variable domain, filled in from reference TRBV7-2 and TRBJ1-6, reads GAGVSQSPSNKVTEKGKDVELRCDPISGHTALYWYRQSLGQGLEFLIYFQGNSAPDKSGLPSDRFSAERTGGSVSTLTIQRTQQEDSAVYLCASSLAQGALGAPLHFGNGTRLTVT.

This chain joins TRBV5-4 and TRBJ2-7; 8 nucleotides agree with TRBD2. This CDR3 spans 14 amino acids. V dropped 5 bases and J dropped 2; count of bases not matched to a gene: 6. Per germline, CDR1 SGHNT and CDR2 YYREEE (reference sequence). Written as DNA, the CDR3 is TGTGCCAGCAGAGGGAGCGGGAGTCCCTACGAGCAGTACTTC. It yields the protein CASRGSGSPYEQYF.

The chain links TRBV5-1 to TRBJ2-2; TRBD2 might be the D (7 bases). CDR3 length: 17 amino acids. V dropped 4 bases and J dropped 2 bases, with 18 bases sitting between them. In germline, CDR1 is SGHRS, CDR2 YFSETQ. The CDR3: CASSPRGSGSNTGELFF. The CDR3 coding sequence is TGCGCCAGCAGCCCCAGGGGTAGCGGGTCCAACACCGGGGAGCTGTTTTTT.

The V and J genes are TRBV30 and TRBJ2-1; 15 bases match TRBD2. The CDR3 has 15 amino acids. Germline-derived CDR1 and CDR2 are GTSNPN and SVGIG (reference sequence). Losses at the gene ends were 7 bases for V and 7 bases for J; bases not matched to a gene: 8. The CDR3 sequence is CAFSGGTSGRNEQFF. The CDR3 bases are TGTGCCTTCTCAGGGGGGACTAGCGGGAGGAATGAGCAGTTCTTC.

The rearrangement uses TRBV11-2 and TRBJ2-5, with 11 bases identical to TRBD1. J lost 4 bases, V lost 3 bases, and 7 bases had no gene match. Germline-derived CDR1 and CDR2 are SGHAT and FQNNGV. The CDR3 consists of 16 residues. In nucleotides, the CDR3 is TGTGCCAGCAGCTTCAGCAGGACAGGGGGCCGAGAGACCCAGTACTTC. Its protein is CASSFSRTGGRETQYF.

The chain is built from TRBV10-1 and TRBJ2-5; no definite D call. This CDR3 is built from 13 residues. Trimming removed 4 bases at V and 2 bases at J, with 8 bases between. Germline V lookup: CDR1 WNHNN, CDR2 SYGVQD (reference sequence). The CDR3: CASSGALQETQYF. The CDR3 DNA sequence: TGCGCCAGCAGTGGGGCTTTACAAGAGACCCAGTACTTC.

The count of this clone is one. In DNA, the CDR3 is TGTGCCACCAGCAGAGAAACAGGGGGCTACGAAAAACTGTTTTTT. Residues: CATSRETGGYEKLFF. This sequence joins TRBV15 and TRBJ1-4; TRBD1 matches at 9 bases. Per the germline V gene, CDR1 is LNHNV and CDR2 is YYDKDF (reference sequence). This CDR3 is built from 15 residues. The V and J ends lost 0 bases and 8 bases, in that order; junction bases with no gene match: 4.

The V and J genes are TRBV6-5 and TRBJ1-4, with TRBD1 as a possible D gene (6 bases). Deletions cut 9 bases from V and 2 bases from J, with 13 bases between. This CDR3 has 14 residues. Per germline, CDR1 MNHEY and CDR2 SVGAGI. The CDR3 nucleotides are TGTGCCAGTAAGAGGACAGCGACTAATGAAAAACTGTTTTTT. This codes for CASKRTATNEKLFF.

The chain joins TRBV18 to TRBJ1-1; TRBD1 is a possible D gene (5 bases). The germline V gene encodes CDR1 KGHSH and CDR2 LQKENI. The V end lost 2 bases, the J end lost 0 bases, and 10 bases lay between the germline ends. The CDR3 has 15 amino acids. The CDR3 here is CASSPGATVNTEAFF. CDR3 DNA sequence: TGTGCCAGCTCACCAGGGGCGACGGTGAACACTGAAGCTTTCTTT.

This clone was found once. The same CDR3 also results from other DNA sequences found in this sample. The rearrangement links TRBV18 to TRBJ2-5; no definite D call. With 0 bases removed from V and 1 base from J, the gap between germline ends came to 6 bases. CDR3 size: 14 residues. Germline CDR1 is KGHSH and CDR2 is LQKENI. The CDR3 region has the DNA TGTGCCAGCTCACCACCGGCAGCCCAAGAGACCCAGTACTTC. This translates into CASSPPAAQETQYF.

This chain joins TRBV19 and TRBJ2-2; 13 positions match TRBD2. With 6 bases clipped from V and 2 bases from J, the junction kept 3 bases outside the gene matches. Per the germline V gene, CDR1 is LNHDA and CDR2 is SQIVND (reference sequence). The CDR3 is made up of 16 amino acids. CDR3 in DNA: TGTGCCAGTAGGGGACTAGCGGGAATAAACACCGGGGAGCTGTTTTTT. This gives the protein CASRGLAGINTGELFF.

This chain links TRBV29-1 with TRBJ2-7; 14 bases fit TRBD2. CDR1 and CDR2 (germline): SQVTM, ANQGSEA. The trim removed 4 bases at V and 7 bases at J, leaving 9 bases unmatched. This CDR3 has 15 residues. For the CDR3, the DNA is TGCAGCGTTGCGGGGACTAGCGGGAGTACGAAGGAGCAGTACTTC. Amino acids: CSVAGTSGSTKEQYF.

The V call is TRBV13, the J call TRBJ1-1; maybe TRBD1 (6 bases). V lost 8 bases and J lost 1, with 11 bases in between. The CDR3 totals 13 residues. Germline-derived CDR1 and CDR2 are PRHDT and FYEKMQ (reference sequence). DNA for the CDR3: TGTGCCAGCTATATACAGGGGAACACTGAAGCTTTCTTT. Translated: CASYIQGNTEAFF.

To note about this clone: The CDR3 ends on some other residue instead of the conserved phenylalanine or tryptophan, so this is likely a read error. The DNA is left out, because the CDR3 cannot be placed on it with certainty; the CDR3 is given as TCRdb lists it. The gene calls are TRBV18 and TRBJ1-1. CDR1 is KGHSH, CDR2 LQKENI, per germline. The CDR3 contains 13 residues when both ends are counted. The CDR3 spells CASSPNRDGVAIC.

The chain is built from TRBV6-6 and TRBJ1-2; 8 bases line up with TRBD1. The CDR3 covers 12 residues. Germline-derived CDR1 and CDR2 are MNHNY and SVGAGI (reference sequence). V trimming: 5 bases; J trimming: 8 bases; junction bases outside the gene matches: 4. CDR3 residues: CASSPRGRGYTF. The CDR3 DNA is TGTGCCAGCAGTCCCAGGGGGCGCGGCTACACCTTC.

The chain uses TRBV5-5 and TRBJ2-3, with 12 bases matching TRBD1. The CDR3 has 15 residues. CDR1 is SGHKS, CDR2 YYEKEE, per germline (reference sequence). The V and J ends lost 4 bases and 6 bases, in that order; junction bases with no gene match: 6. The CDR3 bases are TGTGCCAGCAGCCGGGAGGGGACAGGGGGCGATACGCAGTATTTT. Translated: CASSREGTGGDTQYF.

The genes are TRBV6-6 and TRBJ1-1, with unresolved D. V lost 2 bases and J lost 5, with 9 bases in between. This CDR3 has 13 amino acids. The V gene's germline CDR1 is MNHNY and CDR2 SVGAGI (reference sequence). The CDR3: CASSYTDRTEAFF. The CDR3 DNA reads as TGTGCCAGCAGTTACACCGATCGGACTGAAGCTTTCTTT.

V usage is TRBV18 and J usage is TRBJ2-7, with D perhaps matching TRBD1 (5 bases). Looked up from germline, CDR1 is KGHSH and CDR2 is LQKENI. V was cut by 0 bases and J by 2 bases, with 8 bases left in between. CDR3 length equals 14 residues. The CDR3 DNA is TGTGCCAGCTCACCACCAGGGGTTCCCTACGAGCAGTACTTC. Its protein is CASSPPGVPYEQYF.

The rearrangement joins TRBV28 to TRBJ2-7, with TRBD2 identical over 7 bases. V shed 5 bases and J 3 bases; nucleotides not matched to a gene: 7. The CDR3 loop spans 14 amino acids. Germline V gene data show CDR1 as MDHEN and CDR2 as SYDVKM. Written as DNA, the CDR3 is TGTGCCAGCAGTCTAAGCGGGACCATCTACGAGCAGTACTTC. Translated: CASSLSGTIYEQYF.